These 2 T cell receptor beta chains originate from one sample sequenced in a study of control samples from healthy donors and cancer patients. TCRdb keeps only in-frame clones here, not all; method: immunoSEQ multiplex PCR. Of some 130,000 clones detected, about nine tenths appear once; the ten largest clones hold approximately 6%. Sequencing was performed on blood. The receptors were sampled from a man aged 18-30 years in good health.

The V call is TRBV5-6, the J call TRBJ2-3; D tentatively fits TRBD1 or TRBD2 (5 bases each). The CDR3 contains 14 residues. Trimming took off 3 bases at V and 4 bases at J, with 12 bases between the two ends. The germline gives CDR1 SGHDT, CDR2 YYEEEE. CDR3 nucleotide sequence: TGTGCCAGCAGCTCTTCGGGGCAGGCAGATACGCAGTATTTT. Encoded protein: CASSSSGQADTQYF.

The rearrangement uses TRBV7-9 and TRBJ2-7; no reliable D call. The CDR3 has 11 residues. The germline CDR1 and CDR2 sequences are SEHNR and FQNEAQ (reference sequence). Trimming pared 2 bases from V and 3 bases from J, leaving 2 bases between. In DNA, the CDR3 is TGTGCCAGCAGCTTAAACTACGAGCAGTACTTC. This gives the protein CASSLNYEQYF.